These 32 T cell receptor beta chains share one sample of origin, sequenced in a study of blood T cell repertoires in COVID-19. The table came from immunoSEQ multiplex PCR; TCRdb's copy has only in-frame clones and leaves some out. This table has fewer than 200,000 clones, 76% appearing once. The sequencing input was peripheral blood. The receptor set was obtained from a woman aged 80 or over with acute or convalescent COVID-19.

V and J are TRBV9 and TRBJ2-3; 7 bases fit TRBD1. From germline, CDR1 is SGDLS and CDR2 YYNGEE. The CDR3 is made up of 16 amino acids. V dropped 3 bases and J dropped 0; count of bases not matched to a gene: 7. CDR3 sequence: CASSARQGQSTDTQYF. CDR3 coding DNA: TGTGCCAGCAGCGCGAGACAGGGCCAAAGCACAGATACGCAGTATTTT.

The rearrangement uses TRBV7-8 and TRBJ1-1; D is perhaps TRBD1 (5 bases). The V gene lost 1 base and the J gene lost 11 bases, with 14 bases spanning the gap. This CDR3 has 13 residues. Germline V gene lookup returns CDR1 SGHVS and CDR2 FQNEAQ. CDR3 protein: CASSLDRDAGAFF. CDR3 sequence (DNA): TGTGCCAGCAGCTTAGACCGGGACGCGGGGGCTTTCTTT. Complete variable domain (other parts from reference TRBV7-8 and TRBJ1-1): GAGVSQSPRYKVAKRGQDVALRCDPISGHVSLFWYQQALGQGPEFLTYFQNEAQLDKSGLPSDRFFAERPEGSVSTLKIQRTQQEDSAVYLCASSLDRDAGAFFGQGTRLTVV.

J is TRBJ1-2 and V is TRBV27; 7 nucleotides align to TRBD1. The CDR3 extends over 13 amino acids. The V segment lost 5 bases and the J segment 8 bases; nucleotides outside the gene matches: 8. Germline assignment: CDR1 MNHEY and CDR2 SMNVEV (reference sequence). The CDR3 DNA is TGTGCCAGCAGTGAGACAGGGTTCTGGGGCTACACCTTC. Amino acids: CASSETGFWGYTF.

V and J are TRBV5-1 and TRBJ2-3; 7 bases align to TRBD1. V lost 5 bases and J lost 0; bases outside the gene matches: 9. CDR1 is SGHRS and CDR2 is YFSETQ in the germline V gene. CDR3 length: 16 amino acids. This CDR3 reads CASRWNRDSSTDTQYF. Here the CDR3 DNA reads TGCGCCAGCAGGTGGAACCGGGACAGTAGCACAGATACGCAGTATTTT.

The V call is TRBV6-5, the J call TRBJ2-7; the D gene is possibly TRBD1 (5 bases). Germline assignment: CDR1 MNHEY and CDR2 SVGAGI. V dropped 7 bases and J dropped 4 bases, with 8 bases sitting between them. The CDR3 sequence is 11 residues long. The CDR3 reads CASTKGYEQYF. The CDR3 bases are TGTGCCAGCACCAAGGGGTACGAGCAGTACTTC.

CDR3 region: CASSPRGQEGKDGYTF. CDR3 bases: TGTGCCAGCAGCCCCCGAGGACAGGAAGGGAAAGATGGCTACACCTTC. The chain has TRBV3-1 (or the pseudogene TRBV3-2) and TRBJ1-2; 7 bases agree with TRBD1. CDR1 LGHDT and CDR2 YNNKEL come from the germline V gene (reference sequence). Trimming removed 4 bases from V and 6 bases from J; junction bases left unmatched: 14. This CDR3 is 16 amino acids long.

As for this clone: The same CDR3 also results from other DNA sequences found in this sample. V gene TRBV11-2 combines with J gene TRBJ1-2; unclear D gene. The CDR3 contains 13 residues. V lost 0 bases to trimming and J lost 2 bases, with 4 bases between them. Germline CDR1 SGHAT, CDR2 FQNNGV. The CDR3 nucleotides are TGTGCCAGCAGCTTAGACAGGAACTATGGCTACACCTTC. The encoded protein is CASSLDRNYGYTF.

This clone has more than one count but fewer than ten. The chain couples TRBV5-1 to TRBJ2-3, with D possibly TRBD2 on 5 matching bases. The CDR3 totals 14 residues. The germline V and J ends were trimmed by 0 bases and 6 bases, with 11 bases remaining between them. CDR1 is SGHRS, CDR2 YFSETQ, per germline. The CDR3 bases are TGCGCCAGCAGCTTGGAAGGAGGATCGGATACGCAGTATTTT. The encoded protein is CASSLEGGSDTQYF.

J is TRBJ1-1 and V is TRBV2; no reliable D call. Germline V lookup: CDR1 SNHLY, CDR2 FYNNEI. The CDR3 is 15 amino acids. V shed 4 bases and J shed 6 bases, with 18 bases lying between them. Here the CDR3 reads CASSATGSTSPEAFF. The CDR3, as DNA: TGTGCCAGCAGTGCGACCGGGTCCACAAGCCCTGAAGCTTTCTTT.

This clone was observed a handful of times. The V and J genes are TRBV6-2 or TRBV6-3 and TRBJ2-3; D perhaps matches TRBD1 (5 bases). The CDR3 covers 15 residues. V was trimmed by 6 bases and J by 1 base, leaving 14 bases between them. Per the germline V gene, CDR1 is MNHEY and CDR2 is SVGEGT. This chain's CDR3 is CASSLGRAGTDTQYF. CDR3 nucleotides: TGTGCCAGCAGCCTAGGCAGGGCAGGCACAGATACGCAGTATTTT.

The J gene is TRBJ1-5, the V gene TRBV4-3; 12 nucleotides line up with TRBD1. Germline CDR1 reads LGHNA; CDR2 reads YSLEER. Germline trimming cut 3 bases from V and 7 bases from J; bases unmatched to any gene: 4. CDR3 length: 15 amino acids. CDR3 loop: CASSQGQGAGQPQHF. CDR3 nucleotides: TGCGCCAGCAGCCAGGGACAGGGGGCAGGACAGCCCCAGCATTTT.

V and J are TRBV5-6 and TRBJ2-3; 11 positions agree with TRBD2. The germline V gene has CDR1 SGHDT and CDR2 YYEEEE. V trimming: 0 bases; J trimming: 0 bases; junction bases outside the gene matches: 6. This CDR3 spans 18 amino acids. In DNA, the CDR3 is TGTGCCAGCAGCTTGGTCTTAGCGGGGGGGTCTAGCACAGATACGCAGTATTTT. It codes for CASSLVLAGGSSTDTQYF. Drawing the rest from reference TRBV5-6 and TRBJ2-3, the complete variable domain is DAGVTQSPTHLIKTRGQQVTLRCSPKSGHDTVSWYQQALGQGPQFIFQYYEEEERQRGNFPDRFSGHQFPNYSSELNVNALLLGDSALYLCASSLVLAGGSSTDTQYFGPGTRLTVL.

The V and J genes are TRBV30 and TRBJ1-6, with D uncertain. The CDR3 is 16 amino acids. V was clipped by 0 bases and J by 4 bases, with 13 bases between them. Per the germline V gene, CDR1 is GTSNPN and CDR2 is SVGIG (reference sequence). CDR3 region: CAWSVALGVYNSPLHF. The DNA of the CDR3 is TGTGCCTGGAGTGTAGCCCTCGGAGTGTATAATTCACCCCTCCACTTT.

J is TRBJ1-5 and V is TRBV5-1, with TRBD1 as a possible D gene (6 bases). Between the trimmed V and J ends, which lost 6 bases and 4 bases, there was a span of 17 bases. Germline V gives CDR1 SGHRS, CDR2 YFSETQ. The CDR3 contains 15 residues. The CDR3 DNA is TGCGCCAGCAAAGAGGGGGGGGCTGGTAATCAGCCCCAGCATTTT. Translated, it gives CASKEGGAGNQPQHF.

In DNA form, the CDR3 reads TGTGCCAGCAGTTACGGCAACAATCAGCCCCAGCATTTT. Translation gives CASSYGNNQPQHF. The chain has TRBV6-5 and TRBJ1-5, with D hard to call. Trimming took 2 bases from V and 3 from J, leaving 5 bases between them. CDR3 length equals 13 residues. CDR1 MNHEY and CDR2 SVGAGI come from the germline V gene.

This chain connects TRBV9 to TRBJ2-1, with 13 bases identical to TRBD2. This CDR3 has 18 residues. J was trimmed by 5 bases and V by 2 bases; bases with no gene match: 10. CDR1 and CDR2 (germline): SGDLS, YYNGEE. The CDR3 is CASSVTSGGALGHNEQFF. The CDR3 coding sequence is TGTGCCAGCAGCGTCACTAGCGGGGGGGCCCTGGGCCACAATGAGCAGTTCTTC.

The table lists this clone with a few counts. CDR3 bases: TGTGCCAGCTCACCTCCGGGACAGGGGCCGGGGAACACTGAAGCTTTCTTT. The encoded protein is CASSPPGQGPGNTEAFF. This chain links TRBV18 with TRBJ1-1; 10 nucleotides line up with TRBD1. Germline CDR1 and CDR2: KGHSH and LQKENI. This CDR3 has 17 residues. Losses at the gene ends were 3 bases for V and 1 base for J; bases not matched to a gene: 8.

V is TRBV2 and J is TRBJ1-1, with D perhaps matching TRBD1 (6 bases). This CDR3 spans 13 amino acids. Trimming pared 6 bases from V and 6 bases from J, leaving 14 bases between. The V gene's germline CDR1 is SNHLY and CDR2 FYNNEI. This chain's CDR3 is CASSPQGRAEAFF. In DNA form, the CDR3 reads TGTGCCAGCAGCCCACAGGGCCGAGCTGAAGCTTTCTTT.

The V gene is TRBV7-3, the J gene TRBJ1-2; D gene ambiguous. Trimming took 4 bases from V and 4 from J, leaving 16 bases between them. Germline V gene lookup returns CDR1 SGHTA and CDR2 FQGTGA. CDR3 size: 15 residues. The CDR3 loop is CASSSTGPEGYGYTF. CDR3 nucleotide sequence: TGTGCCAGCAGCTCAACGGGCCCTGAGGGCTATGGCTACACCTTC.

The chain employs TRBV5-1 and TRBJ2-4; perhaps TRBD2 as D (5 bases). With 0 bases removed from V and 6 bases from J, the gap between germline ends came to 10 bases. Germline CDR1 is SGHRS and CDR2 is YFSETQ. This CDR3 spans 14 amino acids. The CDR3 sequence is CASSLGSEGNIQYF. CDR3 coding DNA: TGCGCCAGCAGCTTGGGCAGCGAGGGAAACATTCAGTACTTC.

The chain employs TRBV2 and TRBJ2-5, with TRBD1 matching 8 bases. The CDR3 loop spans 15 amino acids. CDR1 and CDR2 (germline): SNHLY, FYNNEI. V dropped 4 bases and J dropped 4; count of bases not matched to a gene: 8. This chain's CDR3 is CASSGDRGLLETQYF. The CDR3 DNA is TGTGCCAGCAGTGGAGACAGGGGATTATTAGAGACCCAGTACTTC.

The chain links TRBV28 to TRBJ1-2, with TRBD1 as a possible D gene (5 bases). The CDR3 runs 14 residues. V lost 6 bases and J lost 4, with 15 bases in between. Germline lookup yields CDR1 MDHEN and CDR2 SYDVKM. CDR3 sequence (DNA): TGTGCCAGCAGCGGACACCCAAAGAGCTATGGCTACACCTTC. It specifies CASSGHPKSYGYTF.

About this clone itself: An end of the junction does not agree with germline; a read error may underlie this. The rearrangement uses TRBV6-6 and TRBJ2-7; 12 bases align to TRBD1. CDR3 length: 16 amino acids. Germline V gene data show CDR1 as MNHNY and CDR2 as SVGAGI (reference sequence). CDR3 sequence reads: CASSYNTGTGGERGFF. The CDR3 DNA follows: TGTGCCAGCAGTTATAACACCGGGACAGGGGGCGAGCGGGGGTTCTTC.

The V call is TRBV7-9, the J call TRBJ1-2; 9 bases map to TRBD1. J was trimmed by 8 bases and V by 5 bases; bases with no gene match: 9. The CDR3 has 14 amino acids. Looked up from germline, CDR1 is SEHNR and CDR2 is FQNEAQ (reference sequence). CDR3 region: CASSTGTGKNGYTF. As DNA, the CDR3 is TGTGCCAGCAGCACCGGGACAGGGAAAAACGGCTACACCTTC. The full variable domain, rest sourced from reference TRBV7-9 and TRBJ1-2, is DTGVSQNPRHKITKRGQNVTFRCDPISEHNRLYWYRQTLGQGPEFLTYFQNEAQLEKSRLLSDRFSAERPKGSFSTLEIQRTEQGDSAMYLCASSTGTGKNGYTFGSGTRLTVV.

The sample holds a few counts of this clone. J is TRBJ2-2 and V is TRBV10-1; 7 positions agree with TRBD1. This CDR3 is 15 amino acids long. Losses at the gene ends were 6 bases for V and 0 bases for J; bases not matched to a gene: 4. The germline V gene has CDR1 WNHNN and CDR2 SYGVQD (reference sequence). CDR3 region: CASSRDSANTGELFF. The CDR3 DNA reads TGCGCCAGCAGCCGGGACAGTGCGAACACCGGGGAGCTGTTTTTT.

The chain couples TRBV7-2 to TRBJ1-2; D remains ambiguous. V was cut by 8 bases and J by 0 bases, with 10 bases left in between. Looked up from germline, CDR1 is SGHTA and CDR2 is FQGNSA. CDR3 length: 13 amino acids. The chain's CDR3 is CASQQSTNYGYTF. In DNA form, the CDR3 reads TGTGCCAGCCAACAGTCTACTAACTATGGCTACACCTTC.

CDR3 protein: CASSQTGAMNTEAFF. The CDR3, as DNA: TGTGCCAGCAGCCAGACAGGGGCGATGAACACTGAAGCTTTCTTT. The gene calls are TRBV4-2 and TRBJ1-1; 8 bases fit TRBD1. J lost 0 bases, V lost 3 bases, and 3 bases had no gene match. The CDR3 has 15 residues. Germline CDR1 reads LGHNA; CDR2 reads YNFKEQ.

This chain joins TRBV6-5 and TRBJ1-3; D possibly corresponds to TRBD1 (6 bases). The germline gives CDR1 MNHEY, CDR2 SVGAGI. Trimming stripped 6 bases from V and 3 bases from J, with 9 bases between. The CDR3 has 13 amino acids. The CDR3 loop reads CASSSRGGNTIYF. CDR3 DNA: TGTGCCAGCAGCTCCAGGGGTGGAAACACCATATATTTT.

The chain uses TRBV7-3 and TRBJ2-1, with 7 bases lining up with TRBD2. The J segment lost 6 bases and the V segment lost 0 bases, leaving 8 bases of the junction unmatched. The germline V gene has CDR1 SGHTA and CDR2 FQGTGA. The CDR3 sequence is 16 residues long. The CDR3 DNA follows: TGTGCCAGCAGCTTAACTAGGGATGGCGGGAGCAATGAGCAGTTCTTC. Translation gives CASSLTRDGGSNEQFF.

CDR3 region: CASFRQGASKEAFF. CDR3 sequence (DNA): TGTGCCAGCTTTCGACAGGGGGCGTCGAAAGAAGCTTTCTTT. The genes are TRBV6-5 and TRBJ1-1; 10 nucleotides line up with TRBD1. CDR1 MNHEY and CDR2 SVGAGI come from the germline V gene. The CDR3 consists of 14 residues. V lost 8 bases, J lost 8 bases, and 11 bases stayed unmatched.

The chain uses TRBV28 and TRBJ1-3; 7 bases align to TRBD1. Germline CDR1 is MDHEN and CDR2 is SYDVKM. This CDR3 spans 15 amino acids. Trimming at V came to 5 bases and at J to 1 base, leaving 5 bases not matched to a gene. CDR3 sequence: CASSPGTASGNTIYF. In DNA form, the CDR3 reads TGTGCCAGCAGTCCCGGGACAGCGTCTGGAAACACCATATATTTT. Drawing the rest from reference TRBV28 and TRBJ1-3, the complete variable domain is DVKVTQSSRYLVKRTGEKVFLECVQDMDHENMFWYRQDPGLGLRLIYFSYDVKMKEKGDIPEGYSVSREKKERFSLILESASTNQTSMYLCASSPGTASGNTIYFGEGSWLTVV.

A few counts support this clone. V and J are TRBV7-9 and TRBJ2-7, with D perhaps matching TRBD1 (6 bases). Germline CDR1 and CDR2: SEHNR and FQNEAQ (reference sequence). With 5 bases removed from V and 7 bases from J, the gap between germline ends came to 18 bases. CDR3 length equals 14 residues. CDR3 coding DNA: TGTGCCAGCAGCAGGGGACACTCCAGAGAGGAGCAGTACTTC. It translates to CASSRGHSREEQYF.